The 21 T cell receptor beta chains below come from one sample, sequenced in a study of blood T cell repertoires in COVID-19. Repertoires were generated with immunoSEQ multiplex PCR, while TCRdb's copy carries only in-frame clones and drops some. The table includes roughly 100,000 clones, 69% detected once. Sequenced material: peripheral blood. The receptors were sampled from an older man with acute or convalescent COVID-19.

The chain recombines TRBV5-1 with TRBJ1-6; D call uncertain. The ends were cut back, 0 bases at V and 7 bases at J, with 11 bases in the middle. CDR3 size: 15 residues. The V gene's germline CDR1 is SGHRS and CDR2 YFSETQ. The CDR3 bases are TGCGCCAGCAGCTTGGCGGCGTCGGAGAATTCACCCCTCCACTTT. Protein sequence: CASSLAASENSPLHF.

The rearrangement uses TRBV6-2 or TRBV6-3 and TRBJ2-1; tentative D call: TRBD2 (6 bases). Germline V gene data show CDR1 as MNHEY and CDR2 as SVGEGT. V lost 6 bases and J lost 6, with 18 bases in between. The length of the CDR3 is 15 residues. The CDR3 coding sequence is TGTGCCAGCAGCCTTCGGCGGGACTTCCCCAATGAGCAGTTCTTC. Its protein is CASSLRRDFPNEQFF.

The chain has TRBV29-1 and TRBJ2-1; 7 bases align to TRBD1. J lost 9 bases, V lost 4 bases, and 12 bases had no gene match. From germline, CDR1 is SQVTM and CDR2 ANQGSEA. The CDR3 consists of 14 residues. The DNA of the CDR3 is TGCAGCGTTGTTTCTCCTCCGGGACAGCTTGAGCAGTTCTTC. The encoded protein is CSVVSPPGQLEQFF.

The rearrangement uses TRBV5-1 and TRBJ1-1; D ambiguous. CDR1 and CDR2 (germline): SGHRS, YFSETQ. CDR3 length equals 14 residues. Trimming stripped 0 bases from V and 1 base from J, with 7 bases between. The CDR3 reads CASSLANRNTEAFF. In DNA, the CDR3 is TGCGCCAGCAGCTTGGCCAACAGGAACACTGAAGCTTTCTTT.

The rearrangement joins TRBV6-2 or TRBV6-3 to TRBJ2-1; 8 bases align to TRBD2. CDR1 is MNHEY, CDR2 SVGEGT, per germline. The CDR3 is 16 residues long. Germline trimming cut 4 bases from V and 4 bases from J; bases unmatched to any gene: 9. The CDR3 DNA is TGTGCCAGCAGTTCGCTACTAGCGGAAGCATACAATGAGCAGTTCTTC. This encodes CASSSLLAEAYNEQFF.

The CDR3 reads CASTRTGDLEQFF. The CDR3 DNA is TGTGCCAGCACCCGGACAGGGGATCTCGAGCAGTTCTTC. The genes are TRBV6-5 and TRBJ2-1; 9 bases fit TRBD1. The CDR3 sequence is 13 residues long. Germline V lookup: CDR1 MNHEY, CDR2 SVGAGI. V gave up 7 bases and J gave up 10 bases; unmatched junction bases: 8.

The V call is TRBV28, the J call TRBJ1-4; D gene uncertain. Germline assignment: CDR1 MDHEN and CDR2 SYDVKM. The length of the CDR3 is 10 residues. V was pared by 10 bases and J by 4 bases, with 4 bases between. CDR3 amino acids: CATYNEKLFF. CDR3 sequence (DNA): TGTGCCACCTATAATGAAAAACTGTTTTTT.

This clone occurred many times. CDR3 sequence: CASSSPYTGELFF. The CDR3 region has the DNA TGTGCCAGCAGCAGCCCGTACACCGGGGAGCTGTTTTTT. The chain recombines TRBV5-4 with TRBJ2-2; D uncertain. The CDR3 runs 13 residues. Germline values: CDR1 SGHNT, CDR2 YYREEE (reference sequence). V was clipped by 4 bases and J by 3 bases, with 7 bases between them.

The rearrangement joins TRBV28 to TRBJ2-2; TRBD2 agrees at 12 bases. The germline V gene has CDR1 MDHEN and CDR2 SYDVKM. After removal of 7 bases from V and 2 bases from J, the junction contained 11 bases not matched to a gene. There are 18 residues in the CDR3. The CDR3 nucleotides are TGTGCCAGCACCTTACCCGCCGGACTAGCGGGAAACACCGGGGAGCTGTTTTTT. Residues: CASTLPAGLAGNTGELFF.

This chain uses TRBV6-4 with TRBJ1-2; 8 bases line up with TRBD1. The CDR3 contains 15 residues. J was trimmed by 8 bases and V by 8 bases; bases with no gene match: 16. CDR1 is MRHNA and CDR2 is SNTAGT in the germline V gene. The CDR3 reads CASRPNRTGKRGYTF. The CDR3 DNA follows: TGTGCCAGCCGTCCAAACAGGACAGGGAAGCGAGGCTACACCTTC.

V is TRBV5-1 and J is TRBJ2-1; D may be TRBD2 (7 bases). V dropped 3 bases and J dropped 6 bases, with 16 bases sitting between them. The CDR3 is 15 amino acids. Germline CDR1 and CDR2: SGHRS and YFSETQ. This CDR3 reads CASSSVAGAGNEQFF. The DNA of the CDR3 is TGCGCCAGCAGCTCCGTGGCGGGGGCGGGCAATGAGCAGTTCTTC.

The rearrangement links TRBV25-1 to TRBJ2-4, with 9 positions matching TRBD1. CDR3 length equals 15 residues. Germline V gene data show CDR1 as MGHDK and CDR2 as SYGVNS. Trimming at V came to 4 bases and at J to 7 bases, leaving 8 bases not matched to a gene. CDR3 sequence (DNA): TGTGCCAGCAGTGTGGGGGACAGGGTCCCTAACATTCAGTACTTC. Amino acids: CASSVGDRVPNIQYF.

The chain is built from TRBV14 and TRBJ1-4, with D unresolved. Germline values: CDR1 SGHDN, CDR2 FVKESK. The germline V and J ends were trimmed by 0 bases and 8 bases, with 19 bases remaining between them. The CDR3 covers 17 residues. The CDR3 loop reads CASSQDRAAAGGEKLFF. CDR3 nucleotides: TGTGCCAGCAGCCAAGATCGGGCTGCGGCAGGAGGAGAAAAACTGTTTTTT.

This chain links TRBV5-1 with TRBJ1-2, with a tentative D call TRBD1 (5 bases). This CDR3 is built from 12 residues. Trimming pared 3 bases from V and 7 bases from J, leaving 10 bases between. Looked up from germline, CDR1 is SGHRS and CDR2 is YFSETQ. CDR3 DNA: TGCGCCAGCAGCTCTCAGGGCAGTGGCTACACCTTC. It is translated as CASSSQGSGYTF.

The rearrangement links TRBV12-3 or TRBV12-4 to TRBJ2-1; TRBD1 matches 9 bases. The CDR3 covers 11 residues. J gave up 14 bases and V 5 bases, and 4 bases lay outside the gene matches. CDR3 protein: CASSGGQGKFF. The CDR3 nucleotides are TGTGCCAGCAGTGGGGGACAGGGCAAGTTCTTC.

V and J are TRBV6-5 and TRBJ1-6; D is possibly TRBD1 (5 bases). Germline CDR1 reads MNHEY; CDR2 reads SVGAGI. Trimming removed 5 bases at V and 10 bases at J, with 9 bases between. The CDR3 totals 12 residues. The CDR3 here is CASSRQRSPLHF. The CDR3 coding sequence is TGTGCCAGCAGTCGACAGAGGTCACCCCTCCACTTT.

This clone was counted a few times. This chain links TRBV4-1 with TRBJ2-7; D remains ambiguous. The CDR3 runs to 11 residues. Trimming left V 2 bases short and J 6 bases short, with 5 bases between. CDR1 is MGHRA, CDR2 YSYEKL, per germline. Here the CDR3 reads CASSQSGEQYF. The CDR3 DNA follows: TGCGCCAGCAGCCAATCCGGCGAGCAGTACTTC.

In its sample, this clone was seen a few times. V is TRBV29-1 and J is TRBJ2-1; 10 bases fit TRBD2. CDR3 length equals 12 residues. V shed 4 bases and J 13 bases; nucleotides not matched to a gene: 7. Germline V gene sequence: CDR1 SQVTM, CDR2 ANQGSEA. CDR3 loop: CSVVALAGAQFF. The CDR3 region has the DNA TGCAGCGTTGTCGCGCTAGCGGGAGCCCAGTTCTTC.

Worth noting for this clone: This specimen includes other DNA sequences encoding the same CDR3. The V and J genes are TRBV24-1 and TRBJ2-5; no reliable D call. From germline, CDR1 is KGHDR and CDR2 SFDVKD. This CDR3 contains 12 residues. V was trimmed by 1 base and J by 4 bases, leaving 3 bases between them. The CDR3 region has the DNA TGTGCCACCAGTGATTTCGGAGAGACCCAGTACTTC. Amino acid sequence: CATSDFGETQYF.

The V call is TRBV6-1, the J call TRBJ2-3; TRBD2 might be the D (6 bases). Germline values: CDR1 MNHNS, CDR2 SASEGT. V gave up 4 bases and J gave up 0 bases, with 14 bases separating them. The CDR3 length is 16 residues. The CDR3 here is CASSASRGGSTDTQYF. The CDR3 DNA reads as TGTGCCAGCAGTGCTTCCCGTGGGGGGAGCACAGATACGCAGTATTTT.

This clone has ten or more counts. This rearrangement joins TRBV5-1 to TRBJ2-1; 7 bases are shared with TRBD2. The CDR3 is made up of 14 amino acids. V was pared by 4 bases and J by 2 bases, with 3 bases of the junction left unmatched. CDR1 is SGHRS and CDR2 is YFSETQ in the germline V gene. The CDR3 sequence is CASSMGLPYNEQFF. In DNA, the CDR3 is TGCGCCAGCAGCATGGGACTACCCTACAATGAGCAGTTCTTC.